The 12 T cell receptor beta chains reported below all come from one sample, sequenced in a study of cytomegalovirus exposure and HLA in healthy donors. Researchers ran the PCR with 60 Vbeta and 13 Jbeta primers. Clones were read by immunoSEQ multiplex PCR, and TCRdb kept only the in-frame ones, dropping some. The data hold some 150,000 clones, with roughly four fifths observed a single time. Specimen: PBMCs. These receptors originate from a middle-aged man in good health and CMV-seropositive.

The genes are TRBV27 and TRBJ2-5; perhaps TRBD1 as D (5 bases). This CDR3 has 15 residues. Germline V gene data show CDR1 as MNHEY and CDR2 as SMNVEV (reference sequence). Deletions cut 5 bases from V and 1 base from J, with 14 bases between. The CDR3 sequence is CASSGLGASQETQYF. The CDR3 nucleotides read TGTGCCAGCAGTGGGCTTGGGGCTAGCCAAGAGACCCAGTACTTC.

The DNA of the CDR3 is TGTGCCAGCAGCCTCGGTCTCGAGTGGGAAAAACTGTTTTTT. Encoded protein: CASSLGLEWEKLFF. V gene TRBV14 combines with J gene TRBJ1-4, with D unresolved. The CDR3 length is 14 residues. V was pared by 4 bases and J by 8 bases, with 14 bases between. Germline V gene data show CDR1 as SGHDN and CDR2 as FVKESK.

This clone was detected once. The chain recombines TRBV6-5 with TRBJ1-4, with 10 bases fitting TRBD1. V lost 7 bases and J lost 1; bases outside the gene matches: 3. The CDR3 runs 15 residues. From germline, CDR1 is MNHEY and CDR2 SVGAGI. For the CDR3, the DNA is TGTGCCAGCACTAGGACAGGGGGAACTAATGAAAAACTGTTTTTT. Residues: CASTRTGGTNEKLFF.

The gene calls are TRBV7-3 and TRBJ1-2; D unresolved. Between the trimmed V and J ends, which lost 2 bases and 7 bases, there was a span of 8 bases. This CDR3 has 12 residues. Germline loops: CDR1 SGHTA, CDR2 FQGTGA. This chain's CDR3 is CASSLGGIGYTF. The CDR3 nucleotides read TGTGCCAGCAGCTTAGGAGGAATTGGCTACACCTTC. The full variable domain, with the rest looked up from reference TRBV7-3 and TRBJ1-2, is GAGVSQTPSNKVTEKGKYVELRCDPISGHTALYWYRQSLGQGPEFLIYFQGTGAADDSGLPNDRFFAVRPEGSVSTLKIQRTERGDSAVYLCASSLGGIGYTFGSGTRLTVV.

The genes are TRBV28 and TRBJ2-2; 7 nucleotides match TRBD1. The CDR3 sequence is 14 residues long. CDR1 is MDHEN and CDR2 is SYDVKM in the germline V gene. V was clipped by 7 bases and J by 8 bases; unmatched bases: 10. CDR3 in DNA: TGTGCCAGCACCCCGGGACAGAGATTAGGGGAGCTGTTTTTT. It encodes CASTPGQRLGELFF.

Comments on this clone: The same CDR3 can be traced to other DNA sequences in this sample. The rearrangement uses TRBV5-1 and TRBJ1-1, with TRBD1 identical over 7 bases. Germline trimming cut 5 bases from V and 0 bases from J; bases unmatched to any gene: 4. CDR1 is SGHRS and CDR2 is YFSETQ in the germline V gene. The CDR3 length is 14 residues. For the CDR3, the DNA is TGCGCCAGCAGTTCGACAGGGATGAACACTGAAGCTTTCTTT. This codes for CASSSTGMNTEAFF. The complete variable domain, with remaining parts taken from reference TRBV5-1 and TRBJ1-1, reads KAGVTQTPRYLIKTRGQQVTLSCSPISGHRSVSWYQQTPGQGLQFLFEYFSETQRNKGNFPGRFSGRQFSNSRSEMNVSTLELGDSALYLCASSSTGMNTEAFFGQGTRLTVV.

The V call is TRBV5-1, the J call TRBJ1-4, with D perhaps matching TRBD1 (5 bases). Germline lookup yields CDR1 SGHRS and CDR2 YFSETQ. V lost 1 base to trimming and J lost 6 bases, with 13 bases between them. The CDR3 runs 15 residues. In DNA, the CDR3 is TGCGCCAGCAGCTTGAGTTTCAGGGTCGATGAAAAACTGTTTTTT. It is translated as CASSLSFRVDEKLFF.

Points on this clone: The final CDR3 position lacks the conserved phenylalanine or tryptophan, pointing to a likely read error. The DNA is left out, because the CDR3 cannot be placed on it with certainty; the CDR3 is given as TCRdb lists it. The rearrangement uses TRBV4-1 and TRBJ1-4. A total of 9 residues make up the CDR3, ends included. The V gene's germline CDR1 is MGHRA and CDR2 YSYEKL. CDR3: CASSQVRVS.

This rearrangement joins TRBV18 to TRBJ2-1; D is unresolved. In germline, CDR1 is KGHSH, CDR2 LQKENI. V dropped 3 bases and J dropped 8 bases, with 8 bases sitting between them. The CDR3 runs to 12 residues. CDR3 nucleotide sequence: TGTGCCAGCTCACCCACCACGGATGAGCAGTTCTTC. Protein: CASSPTTDEQFF.

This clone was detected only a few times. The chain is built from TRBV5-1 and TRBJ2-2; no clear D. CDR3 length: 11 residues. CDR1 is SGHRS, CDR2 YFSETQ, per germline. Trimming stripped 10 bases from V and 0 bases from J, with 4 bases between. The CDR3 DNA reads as TGCGCCCCAGCGAACACCGGGGAGCTGTTTTTT. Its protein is CAPANTGELFF. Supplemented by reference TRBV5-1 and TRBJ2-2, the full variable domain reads KAGVTQTPRYLIKTRGQQVTLSCSPISGHRSVSWYQQTPGQGLQFLFEYFSETQRNKGNFPGRFSGRQFSNSRSEMNVSTLELGDSALYLCAPANTGELFFGEGSRLTVL.

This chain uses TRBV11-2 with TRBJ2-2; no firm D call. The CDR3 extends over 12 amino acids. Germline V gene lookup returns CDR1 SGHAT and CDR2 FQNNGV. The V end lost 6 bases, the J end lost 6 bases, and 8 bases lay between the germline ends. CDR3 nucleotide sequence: TGTGCCAGCAGAACGGTACCCGGGGAGCTGTTTTTT. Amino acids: CASRTVPGELFF.

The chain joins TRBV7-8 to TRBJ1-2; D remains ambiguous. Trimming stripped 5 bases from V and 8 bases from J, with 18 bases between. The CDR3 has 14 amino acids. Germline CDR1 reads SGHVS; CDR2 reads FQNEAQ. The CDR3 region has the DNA TGTGCCAGCAGCCCCGAATTAGAGTCCTTCGGCTACACCTTC. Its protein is CASSPELESFGYTF.